What follows describes a single T cell receptor beta chain. TCRdb keeps only in-frame clones here, not all; method: immunoSEQ multiplex PCR. The table has about 6,200 clones, over 70% seen once. The data belong to a study of T cell repertoires in urothelial bladder cancer. Study context: Of some 11 resected lesions, three were cT2 or greater.

The V gene's germline CDR1 is MNHEY and CDR2 SVGAGI. The trim removed 8 bases at V and 2 bases at J, leaving 9 bases unmatched. The CDR3 consists of 14 residues. The origin of this receptor is a human donor with urothelial carcinoma. Sequencing was done on a sample of tumor-infiltrating cells from bladder cancer. The V gene is TRBV6-5, the J gene TRBJ2-7; 7 nucleotides agree with TRBD2. The CDR3 DNA reads TGTGCCAGCTCGGTCACTAGCGTAGCCTACGAGCAGTACTTC. Protein: CASSVTSVAYEQYF.